This TCR beta chain derives from a study of CD8+CD57+ T cells in acquired aplastic anemia. The template used for profiling TCR beta VDJ and CDR3 was genomic DNA. TCRdb fed the reads into MiXCR, producing one record per CDR3 protein. The profile covers around 400,000 distinct CDR3 sequences, with approximately 70% appearing a single time and approximately 4% taken by the ten largest. Trimming removed 4 bases at V and 10 bases at J, with 18 bases between. CDR1 and CDR2 from the germline V gene are SGHKS and YYEKEE (reference sequence). There are 15 residues in the CDR3. Material: sorted CD4+, CD8+, or CD8+CD57+ T cells (not recorded which) from PBMCs. V is TRBV5-5 and J is TRBJ1-6; D uncertain. The sequence was collected from a human donor in good health, serving as a control. The chain's CDR3 is CASSLTVGGGSPLHF. CDR3 bases: TGTGCCAGCAGCCTAACAGTGGGTGGAGGATCACCCCTCCACTTT.